The sequence of this TCR beta chain was determined in a study of blood T cell repertoires in COVID-19. Study in general: COVID-19 samples collected from the United States, Italy and Spain covered acute and convalescent phases.

Only in-frame clones appear in the TCRdb table, and some are missing; sequencing was by immunoSEQ multiplex PCR. This table holds 100,000 to 150,000 clones, 74% found once. In germline, CDR1 is MGHRA, CDR2 YSYEKL. V was cut by 1 base and J by 7 bases, with 13 bases left in between. This CDR3 comprises 14 residues. Those enrolled in Seattle joined during active infection and were followed longitudinally afterward. This chain joins TRBV4-1 and TRBJ1-1, with D possibly being TRBD1 (5 bases). What was sequenced was peripheral blood. The source of this sequence is a man older than 75 with COVID-19, enrolled during active disease. CDR3 bases: TGCGCCAGCAGCCAAGTCTCCCGGGGGTTTGAAGCTTTCTTT. It specifies CASSQVSRGFEAFF.